A single sample is the source of the 29 T cell receptor beta chains below, sequenced in a study of blood T cell repertoires in COVID-19. Only in-frame clones appear in the TCRdb table, and some are missing; sequencing was by immunoSEQ multiplex PCR. This sample has around 340,000 clones, with 65% to 90% found just once. Input material: PBMCs or T cells enriched from blood (not recorded which). The source is a middle-aged woman with acute COVID-19.

The chain recombines TRBV29-1 with TRBJ2-1, with a tentative D call TRBD2 (6 bases). The length of the CDR3 is 13 residues. V lost 7 bases and J lost 4, with 14 bases in between. Germline V gene lookup returns CDR1 SQVTM and CDR2 ANQGSEA. This CDR3 is CSEGGGGYNEQFF. CDR3 nucleotides: TGCAGCGAAGGTGGGGGAGGATACAATGAGCAGTTCTTC.

The J gene is TRBJ1-3, the V gene TRBV28; TRBD1 is a possible D gene (5 bases). Germline-derived CDR1 and CDR2 are MDHEN and SYDVKM. Trimming stripped 3 bases from V and 0 bases from J, with 9 bases between. This CDR3 comprises 15 residues. The DNA for the CDR3 is TGTGCCAGCAGTTTGATAGGGGTCTCTGGAAACACCATATATTTT. It yields the protein CASSLIGVSGNTIYF.

The rearrangement links TRBV3-1 (or the pseudogene TRBV3-2) to TRBJ2-2, with 11 bases that match TRBD1. Germline loops: CDR1 LGHDT, CDR2 YNNKEL (reference sequence). This CDR3 comprises 16 residues. V shed 4 bases and J 7 bases; nucleotides not matched to a gene: 8. CDR3 region: CASSPHGQGAIGELFF. DNA for the CDR3: TGTGCCAGCAGCCCACACGGACAGGGGGCTATCGGGGAGCTGTTTTTT.

This sequence joins TRBV28 and TRBJ1-4; tentatively, D is TRBD1 (6 bases). This CDR3 is built from 14 residues. The germline V gene has CDR1 MDHEN and CDR2 SYDVKM. V lost 3 bases, J lost 3 bases, and 8 bases lay in between. The CDR3 here is CASSLSGANEKLFF. In DNA form, the CDR3 reads TGTGCCAGCAGTTTGTCAGGGGCTAATGAAAAACTGTTTTTT.

The V call is TRBV19, the J call TRBJ1-5; tentative D call: TRBD1 (5 bases). The CDR3 runs to 18 residues. V was cut by 10 bases and J by 2 bases, with 27 bases left in between. The germline gives CDR1 LNHDA, CDR2 SQIVND (reference sequence). The CDR3 reads CATLGLSKLQGGNQPQHF. In DNA, the CDR3 is TGTGCCACCCTGGGACTATCGAAACTCCAAGGGGGCAATCAGCCCCAGCATTTT.

The chain uses TRBV7-2 and TRBJ1-5, with 7 positions matching TRBD1. The CDR3 spans 15 residues. Trimming at V came to 4 bases and at J to 6 bases, leaving 9 bases not matched to a gene. Per the germline V gene, CDR1 is SGHTA and CDR2 is FQGNSA. The CDR3 region is CASSSWTTGSQPQHF. The CDR3 DNA reads TGTGCCAGCAGCTCGTGGACGACAGGGTCTCAGCCCCAGCATTTT.

In its sample, this clone was seen a few times. This chain joins TRBV18 and TRBJ1-2; the D gene is possibly TRBD1 (6 bases). Trimming took off 4 bases at V and 1 base at J, with 16 bases between the two ends. CDR1 is KGHSH, CDR2 LQKENI, per germline. The CDR3 loop spans 16 amino acids. The CDR3 nucleotides read TGTGCCAGCTCACAAGACCGGGGACACCGTAACTATGGCTACACCTTC. Protein product: CASSQDRGHRNYGYTF.

V and J are TRBV6-2 or TRBV6-3 and TRBJ1-1; 8 positions match TRBD1. Per germline, CDR1 MNHEY and CDR2 SVGEGT. With V trimmed by 4 bases and J by 1 base, 5 bases remained unmatched. The CDR3 runs 15 residues. The CDR3 coding sequence is TGTGCCAGCAGTTCCGGGGGGACAGGGAACACTGAAGCTTTCTTT. It yields the protein CASSSGGTGNTEAFF.

The rearrangement links TRBV19 to TRBJ2-7, with 9 nucleotides matching TRBD1. Germline V gene lookup returns CDR1 LNHDA and CDR2 SQIVND (reference sequence). J was trimmed by 0 bases and V by 5 bases; bases with no gene match: 5. This CDR3 contains 15 residues. The CDR3 is CASSSGTGHSYEQYF. CDR3 sequence (DNA): TGTGCCAGTAGTTCCGGGACAGGGCACTCCTACGAGCAGTACTTC.

V and J are TRBV5-1 and TRBJ1-1, with D perhaps TRBD1 (6 bases). Germline V gene sequence: CDR1 SGHRS, CDR2 YFSETQ. V was cut by 4 bases and J by 4 bases, with 14 bases left in between. The CDR3 is 14 residues long. The CDR3 DNA reads TGCGCCAGCAGCCTACAGGGTCTGGGCACTGAAGCTTTCTTT. This sequence encodes CASSLQGLGTEAFF.

For this clone: Being one base from a much bigger clone, this may be a read error. The rearrangement uses TRBV4-2 and TRBJ2-7; no definite D call. Germline CDR1 is LGHNA and CDR2 is YNFKEQ. The CDR3 spans 12 residues. V was clipped by 4 bases and J by 0 bases, with 4 bases between them. This CDR3 is CASSLSSYEQYF. CDR3 nucleotides: TGTGCCAGCAGCCTTAGCTCCTACGAGCAGTACTTC.

V and J are TRBV10-3 and TRBJ1-5; the D gene is possibly TRBD1 (5 bases). This CDR3 region has 14 residues. The germline gives CDR1 ENHRY, CDR2 SYGVKD. Trimming removed 2 bases at V and 2 bases at J, with 7 bases between. This CDR3 reads CAISEGAGNQPQHF. The CDR3 DNA follows: TGTGCCATCAGTGAGGGGGCCGGCAATCAGCCCCAGCATTTT.

The chain couples TRBV9 to TRBJ1-3; 8 positions agree with TRBD1. V lost 0 bases and J lost 2; bases outside the gene matches: 10. The germline gives CDR1 SGDLS, CDR2 YYNGEE. The CDR3 contains 18 residues. CDR3 in DNA: TGTGCCAGCAGCGTAGGAATTAGAGGGACAGGAGCTGGAAACACCATATATTTT. Its protein product is CASSVGIRGTGAGNTIYF.

This clone was picked up a small number of times. The chain links TRBV27 to TRBJ1-4, with TRBD1 matching 8 bases. The CDR3 sequence is 19 residues long. Trimming at V came to 3 bases and at J to 7 bases, leaving 19 bases not matched to a gene. The germline gives CDR1 MNHEY, CDR2 SMNVEV (reference sequence). CDR3 in amino acids: CASSFTGQEDLPGREKLFF. The DNA for the CDR3 is TGTGCCAGCAGTTTCACGGGACAGGAGGACCTTCCGGGACGTGAAAAACTGTTTTTT.

Only one count was recorded for this clone. V usage is TRBV4-1 and J usage is TRBJ2-1, with 11 bases aligning to TRBD2. The CDR3 extends over 17 amino acids. The ends lost 4 bases at V and 3 bases at J; junction bases unmatched: 8. Per germline, CDR1 MGHRA and CDR2 YSYEKL. The CDR3 coding sequence is TGCGCCAGCAGCCCATTTACTGGGACTAGCGGCTACAATGAGCAGTTCTTC. Residues: CASSPFTGTSGYNEQFF.

This clone was seen once. The chain links TRBV6-2 or TRBV6-3 to TRBJ2-5; weak D call: TRBD2 (6 bases). The germline gives CDR1 MNHEY, CDR2 SVGEGT. CDR3 length: 15 residues. Trimming removed 2 bases from V and 2 bases from J, with 12 bases in between. Written as DNA, the CDR3 is TGTGCCAGCAGTTACCCACGCCGGGGGCAAGAGACCCAGTACTTC. It is translated as CASSYPRRGQETQYF.

The chain combines TRBV19 with TRBJ1-1, with 7 bases aligning to TRBD1. Germline V lookup: CDR1 LNHDA, CDR2 SQIVND (reference sequence). The CDR3 is made up of 13 amino acids. J gave up 11 bases and V 5 bases, and 11 bases lay outside the gene matches. CDR3 sequence: CASSVGQTSAAFF. The CDR3 DNA reads TGTGCCAGTAGTGTGGGACAGACCTCGGCGGCTTTCTTT.

The chain links TRBV7-9 to TRBJ2-1; D remains unclear. The CDR3 has 14 amino acids. The germline CDR1 and CDR2 sequences are SEHNR and FQNEAQ (reference sequence). V was shortened by 1 base and J by 10 bases, with 14 bases between the two germline ends. The CDR3 protein is CASSLVSEIGEQFF. The CDR3, as DNA: TGTGCCAGCAGCTTAGTATCGGAGATCGGAGAGCAGTTCTTC. Looking up the rest from reference TRBV7-9 and TRBJ2-1 gives the full variable domain: DTGVSQNPRHKITKRGQNVTFRCDPISEHNRLYWYRQTLGQGPEFLTYFQNEAQLEKSRLLSDRFSAERPKGSFSTLEIQRTEQGDSAMYLCASSLVSEIGEQFFGPGTRLTVL.

The chain links TRBV5-4 to TRBJ2-7, with 13 bases that match TRBD2. The trim removed 4 bases at V and 7 bases at J, leaving 11 bases unmatched. Looked up from germline, CDR1 is SGHNT and CDR2 is YYREEE (reference sequence). The CDR3 has 16 residues. Written as DNA, the CDR3 is TGTGCCAGCAGCAGGACTAGCGGGAGTCTGACTCGGGAGCAGTACTTC. This codes for CASSRTSGSLTREQYF.

CDR3 loop: CASSQDRGSNQPQHF. Written as DNA, the CDR3 is TGCGCCAGCAGCCAAGACAGAGGGAGCAATCAGCCCCAGCATTTT. The chain has TRBV4-3 and TRBJ1-5; D remains ambiguous. Trimming left V 0 bases short and J 1 base short, with 7 bases between. Germline V gives CDR1 LGHNA, CDR2 YSLEER. The CDR3 extends over 15 amino acids.

The chain links TRBV6-5 to TRBJ1-2; the D is unclear. The CDR3 has 13 residues. V was cut by 2 bases and J by 4 bases, with 8 bases left in between. Germline CDR1 and CDR2: MNHEY and SVGAGI. For the CDR3, the DNA is TGTGCCAGCAGTTACATCTCGGGCTATGGCTACACCTTC. Its protein product is CASSYISGYGYTF.

V usage is TRBV7-9 and J usage is TRBJ2-5; D is uncertain. Trimming shortened V by 2 bases and J by 5 bases, and 9 bases separated the two germline ends. CDR1 is SEHNR, CDR2 FQNEAQ, per germline (reference sequence). There are 13 residues in the CDR3. The CDR3 DNA is TGTGCCAGCAGCTTAATATCTACGGAGACCCAGTACTTC. Amino acid sequence: CASSLISTETQYF.

This clone showed up many times. J is TRBJ2-2 and V is TRBV2, with D possibly being TRBD1 (6 bases). Germline CDR1 SNHLY, CDR2 FYNNEI. This CDR3 contains 13 residues. The V and J ends lost 7 bases and 6 bases respectively, with 12 bases between them. CDR3 residues: CASKGTTSGELFF. In DNA, the CDR3 is TGTGCCAGCAAGGGGACAACCTCCGGGGAGCTGTTTTTT.

J is TRBJ1-2 and V is TRBV6-5, with D perhaps matching TRBD1 (6 bases). V was pared by 5 bases and J by 13 bases, with 23 bases between. This CDR3 comprises 14 residues. Per germline, CDR1 MNHEY and CDR2 SVGAGI. This chain's CDR3 is CASSQPGTLGVGTF. In DNA, the CDR3 is TGTGCCAGCAGTCAACCCGGGACACTGGGTGTTGGCACCTTC.

This sequence joins TRBV20-1 and TRBJ2-1; no clear D gene. Trimming took off 3 bases at V and 0 bases at J, with 12 bases between the two ends. CDR3 size: 15 residues. Germline lookup yields CDR1 DFQATT and CDR2 SNEGSKA (reference sequence). CDR3: CSASIPGSSYNEQFF. The CDR3 bases are TGCAGTGCTAGTATCCCCGGTAGCTCCTACAATGAGCAGTTCTTC.

The rearrangement links TRBV19 to TRBJ1-2, with a tentative D call TRBD1 (5 bases). This CDR3 comprises 15 residues. CDR1 LNHDA and CDR2 SQIVND come from the germline V gene (reference sequence). V lost 0 bases and J 0 bases, leaving 8 bases between the germline ends. CDR3 nucleotides: TGTGCCAGTAGTATAGATCCGGGGGCTAACTATGGCTACACCTTC. Amino acid sequence: CASSIDPGANYGYTF.

The chain carries TRBV5-8 and TRBJ1-2; tentatively, D is TRBD1 (6 bases). V was clipped by 4 bases and J by 4 bases, with 14 bases between them. Germline V lookup: CDR1 SGHTS, CDR2 YDEGEE. This CDR3 comprises 14 residues. CDR3 sequence reads: CASSRTGTAYGYTF. The CDR3 DNA follows: TGTGCCAGCAGCAGAACAGGGACCGCCTATGGCTACACCTTC. Combining the CDR3 with reference TRBV5-8 and TRBJ1-2 gives the whole variable domain EAGVTQSPTHLIKTRGQQATLRCSPISGHTSVYWYQQALGLGLQFLLWYDEGEERNRGNFPPRFSGRQFPNYSSELNVNALELEDSALYLCASSRTGTAYGYTFGSGTRLTVV.

This clone was found once. The chain carries TRBV9 and TRBJ2-7; D remains ambiguous. Trimming shortened V by 0 bases and J by 0 bases, and 10 bases separated the two germline ends. The CDR3 sequence is 15 residues long. Germline CDR1 reads SGDLS; CDR2 reads YYNGEE. CDR3 sequence reads: CASSVAASSSYEQYF. The CDR3, as DNA: TGTGCCAGCAGCGTAGCAGCGTCGAGCTCCTACGAGCAGTACTTC.

The chain couples TRBV5-4 to TRBJ1-3; 9 positions match TRBD1. This CDR3 contains 17 residues. Trimming at V came to 4 bases and at J to 5 bases, leaving 13 bases not matched to a gene. Germline CDR1 SGHNT, CDR2 YYREEE (reference sequence). The CDR3 region is CASSQNRGPGSRNTIYF. The CDR3 DNA follows: TGTGCCAGCAGCCAAAACAGGGGGCCCGGGTCTAGAAACACCATATATTTT. Full variable domain (outside the CDR3, taken from reference TRBV5-4 and TRBJ1-3): ETGVTQSPTHLIKTRGQQVTLRCSSQSGHNTVSWYQQALGQGPQFIFQYYREEENGRGNFPPRFSGLQFPNYSSELNVNALELDDSALYLCASSQNRGPGSRNTIYFGEGSWLTVV.